This T cell receptor (beta chain) derives from a study of human T cells and chemical hapten exposure. In the library, unique molecular identifiers were attached to individual cDNA molecules. Under the authors' procedure: TCRs per sample had a median of about 100,000 and ranged from about 23,224 to 750,000. TCRdb ran MiXCR on the RACE reads and lists one entry per CDR3 protein. For this entry, the V and J calls and clone size follow TCRdb and not the study's own pipeline. Of tens of thousands of distinct CDR3 sequences in the sample, under 12% were seen once. This sample's time point: pre-sensitization, week 0. This sample's treatment: therapeutic diphenylcyclopropenone sensitization with weekly scalp DPC. Germline CDR1 reads LGHNA; CDR2 reads YSLEER. V was clipped by 0 bases and J by 8 bases; unmatched bases: 10. This CDR3 has 16 residues.

The clonotype comes from a young man with alopecia areata. Some clones in this sample may be carry-over from other donors' samples. The source was whole blood, collected in connection with sensitization to the hapten diphenylcyclopropenone (DPC). This chain connects TRBV4-3 to TRBJ2-3; 8 bases match TRBD2. CDR3 DNA sequence: TGCGCCAGCAGCCAAGATCTTTCGGGAGGGCCTGCTACGCAGTATTTT. As protein: CASSQDLSGGPATQYF.